The 24 T cell receptor beta chains listed next were all sequenced from one sample in a study of T cell repertoires in cytomegalovirus infection. MiXCR, applied by TCRdb to the reads, yields one record per CDR3 protein. The table shows some 220,000 distinct CDR3 sequences, with around 35% occurring only once. These receptors' antigens are unknown. Material: CD8+ T cells from cultured PBMCs, obtained from culture after CMV antigen stimulation. These receptors were taken from a human donor in good health (CMV status not recorded). Some clones in this sample may be carry-over from other donors' samples.

J is TRBJ1-1 and V is TRBV12-3 or TRBV12-4; D is possibly TRBD1 (5 bases). There are 16 residues in the CDR3. Trimming pared 6 bases from V and 4 bases from J, leaving 21 bases between. The CDR3 is CASRPNKIREGTEAFF. CDR3 DNA: TGTGCCAGCAGGCCAAATAAGATCAGGGAGGGCACTGAAGCTTTCTTT.

The chain recombines TRBV28 with TRBJ2-7, with 8 bases matching TRBD1. The CDR3 length is 13 residues. V shed 7 bases, J shed 6 bases, and the junction held 8 bases outside the gene matches. In germline, CDR1 is MDHEN, CDR2 SYDVKM. The CDR3 is CASMIDRGSEQYF. The CDR3, as DNA: TGTGCCAGCATGATCGACAGGGGTAGCGAGCAGTACTTC.

This clonotype was seen a few times. The chain combines TRBV11-3 with TRBJ2-3; D unresolved. This CDR3 contains 12 residues. Trimming cost V 4 bases and J 5 bases, with 7 bases left between them. Germline CDR1 SGHNT, CDR2 YENEEA. This CDR3 is CASSSWEDTQYF. The CDR3 DNA follows: TGTGCCAGCAGCTCATGGGAAGATACGCAGTATTTT.

This clonotype came up a few times. The rearrangement uses TRBV24-1 and TRBJ2-1, with D tentatively TRBD1 (5 bases). The V end was cut by 6 bases, the J end by 6 bases, with 11 bases between. This CDR3 comprises 13 residues. The germline V gene encodes CDR1 KGHDR and CDR2 SFDVKD. CDR3 protein: CATSPGWTNEQFF. CDR3 bases: TGTGCCACCAGTCCAGGGTGGACCAATGAGCAGTTCTTC.

CDR3 DNA: TGTGCCAGCAGTCCCCCCGGGACAGCCTACGAGCAGTACTTC. Residues: CASSPPGTAYEQYF. The chain links TRBV28 to TRBJ2-7; 7 bases match TRBD1. This CDR3 region has 14 residues. The germline gives CDR1 MDHEN, CDR2 SYDVKM. V shed 5 bases and J 2 bases; nucleotides not matched to a gene: 6.

The chain recombines TRBV2 with TRBJ2-3; maybe TRBD1 (7 bases). CDR1 SNHLY and CDR2 FYNNEI come from the germline V gene. The CDR3 is 19 amino acids. Trimming left V 10 bases short and J 0 bases short, with 29 bases between. The CDR3, as DNA: TGTGCCAACCAAGAGGAGGGCCGGGACAGCCACCCTAGCACAGATACGCAGTATTTT. It translates to CANQEEGRDSHPSTDTQYF.

The chain combines TRBV2 with TRBJ2-3; D gene unclear. CDR1 and CDR2 (germline): SNHLY, FYNNEI. The CDR3 is made up of 13 amino acids. Trimming stripped 5 bases from V and 2 bases from J, with 8 bases between. The CDR3 DNA reads as TGTGCCAGCAGTTCACTTAACACAGATACGCAGTATTTT. Protein product: CASSSLNTDTQYF.

This clonotype was found a few times. Written as DNA, the CDR3 is TGTGCCAGCAGTTTGGCAGGGAGGGCCGAGCAGTACTTC. The encoded protein is CASSLAGRAEQYF. V is TRBV27 and J is TRBJ2-7; TRBD2 matches at 7 bases. With V trimmed by 3 bases and J by 6 bases, 5 bases remained unmatched. The CDR3 sequence is 13 residues long. CDR1 MNHEY and CDR2 SMNVEV come from the germline V gene (reference sequence).

As for this clonotype: The conserved phenylalanine or tryptophan is not found at the CDR3 terminus, so this likely reflects a read error. V usage is TRBV4-2 and J usage is TRBJ2-5; D is unclear. The length of the CDR3 is 13 residues. Germline CDR1 reads LGHNA; CDR2 reads YNFKEQ. Trimming removed 1 base at V and 5 bases at J, with 8 bases between. The CDR3, as DNA: TGTGCCAGCAGCCAAGTAAAGCAGGAGACCCAGTACTTA. Encoded protein: CASSQVKQETQYL.

V usage is TRBV3-1 and J usage is TRBJ2-2; D unclear. The CDR3 is made up of 16 amino acids. Trimming removed 6 bases at V and 4 bases at J, with 18 bases between. Germline V lookup: CDR1 LGHDT, CDR2 YNNKEL (reference sequence). As DNA, the CDR3 is TGTGCCAGCAGTCGTAAAGAGGCTCGTGGCACCGGGGAGCTGTTTTTT. It yields the protein CASSRKEARGTGELFF.

This clonotype appeared a few times. The chain uses TRBV7-9 and TRBJ2-4; TRBD2 is a possible D gene (7 bases). Germline CDR1 is SEHNR and CDR2 is FQNEAQ (reference sequence). V was trimmed by 5 bases and J by 8 bases, leaving 19 bases between them. CDR3 length: 15 residues. CDR3 DNA: TGTGCCAGCAGCGGGGGGGGGGCCAGGGGAGACATTCAGTACTTC. This encodes CASSGGGARGDIQYF.

This clonotype was counted between two and nine times. This CDR3 reads CASSLAGIPYEQYF. CDR3 nucleotide sequence: TGTGCCAGCAGCTTAGCAGGGATCCCCTACGAGCAGTACTTC. The J gene is TRBJ2-7, the V gene TRBV7-9; D unresolved. There are 14 residues in the CDR3. The ends were cut back, 0 bases at V and 2 bases at J, with 8 bases in the middle. Per the germline V gene, CDR1 is SEHNR and CDR2 is FQNEAQ (reference sequence).

This clonotype was recorded a few times. V usage is TRBV7-4 and J usage is TRBJ1-2; D is unclear. Germline V CDR1 and CDR2: SGHVT, SQSDAQ. V was pared by 2 bases and J by 8 bases, with 9 bases between. The CDR3 extends over 12 amino acids. Written as DNA, the CDR3 is TGTGCCAGCAGCTTATCATCAGAGGGCTACACCTTC. Its protein is CASSLSSEGYTF.

This clonotype was seen more than once but under ten times. The V gene is TRBV29-1, the J gene TRBJ2-7; D possibly uses TRBD1 or TRBD2 (7 bases each). The CDR3 runs to 12 residues. Germline V lookup: CDR1 SQVTM, CDR2 ANQGSEA. V dropped 5 bases and J dropped 4 bases, with 12 bases sitting between them. CDR3 residues: CSVRQGGYEQYF. For the CDR3, the DNA is TGCAGCGTTCGGCAGGGGGGGTACGAGCAGTACTTC.

This clonotype was observed a few times. The rearrangement uses TRBV12-3 or TRBV12-4 and TRBJ1-5; tentatively, D is TRBD1 (5 bases). The CDR3 is 14 residues long. V was pared by 4 bases and J by 6 bases, with 13 bases between. In DNA form, the CDR3 reads TGTGCCAGCAGTTCCTTGCCGGGGCCTCAGCCCCAGCATTTT. This codes for CASSSLPGPQPQHF.

This chain joins TRBV27 and TRBJ2-3; 9 bases agree with TRBD1. V shed 5 bases and J 1 base; nucleotides not matched to a gene: 4. This CDR3 comprises 15 residues. CDR1 MNHEY and CDR2 SMNVEV come from the germline V gene (reference sequence). The CDR3 is CASSTRQGGTDTQYF. The CDR3 DNA is TGTGCCAGCAGTACCCGACAGGGGGGCACAGATACGCAGTATTTT.

This clonotype has only a few counts. The genes are TRBV27 and TRBJ1-2, with 7 bases matching TRBD1. J was trimmed by 0 bases and V by 4 bases; bases with no gene match: 11. The CDR3 runs to 17 residues. CDR1 and CDR2 (germline): MNHEY, SMNVEV (reference sequence). This CDR3 is CASSSRQGIRANYGYTF. In DNA, the CDR3 is TGTGCCAGCAGTTCCCGACAGGGAATCAGAGCTAACTATGGCTACACCTTC.

The V gene is TRBV12-3 or TRBV12-4, the J gene TRBJ1-2, with D possibly TRBD1 on 6 matching bases. Trimming took 2 bases from V and 4 from J, leaving 11 bases between them. The CDR3 consists of 14 residues. The CDR3 loop reads CASSLNRVVYGYTF. DNA for the CDR3: TGTGCCAGCAGTTTAAACAGGGTCGTCTATGGCTACACCTTC.

The CDR3 DNA sequence: TGTGCCAGCAGCCGGACAGGGGGCCAGGACTATGGCTACACCTTC. Encoded protein: CASSRTGGQDYGYTF. The rearrangement links TRBV11-2 to TRBJ1-2; 11 nucleotides agree with TRBD1. Trimming cost V 5 bases and J 3 bases; bases outside gene matches: 5. The CDR3 sequence is 15 residues long. Germline V gives CDR1 SGHAT, CDR2 FQNNGV.

This clonotype was picked up many times. The gene calls are TRBV18 and TRBJ1-4; D unresolved. The germline V gene has CDR1 KGHSH and CDR2 LQKENI. The CDR3 runs to 15 residues. V dropped 3 bases and J dropped 0 bases, with 8 bases sitting between them. CDR3 amino acids: CASSPRTATNEKLFF. Written as DNA, the CDR3 is TGTGCCAGCTCACCGCGGACGGCAACTAATGAAAAACTGTTTTTT.

The CDR3 loop reads CASNPTTRTDLPYNEQFF. For the CDR3, the DNA is TGTGCCAGCAACCCTACCACACGGACGGATCTTCCCTACAATGAGCAGTTCTTC. The rearrangement joins TRBV7-4 to TRBJ2-1; D not certain. From germline, CDR1 is SGHVT and CDR2 SQSDAQ. CDR3 length: 18 residues. V was shortened by 7 bases and J by 2 bases, with 24 bases between the two germline ends.

CDR3 DNA sequence: TGCAGTGCTAGGCTGCTAGGGCAAGAGACCCAGTACTTC. It encodes CSARLLGQETQYF. The J gene is TRBJ2-5, the V gene TRBV20-1; D ambiguous. The ends were cut back, 3 bases at V and 2 bases at J, with 10 bases in the middle. The V gene's germline CDR1 is DFQATT and CDR2 SNEGSKA (reference sequence). The CDR3 totals 13 residues.

V is TRBV7-9 and J is TRBJ1-1, with 12 nucleotides matching TRBD1. From germline, CDR1 is SEHNR and CDR2 FQNEAQ (reference sequence). The CDR3 is 16 residues long. Trimming took 5 bases from V and 3 from J; bases not matched to a gene: 7. The CDR3 nucleotides read TGTGCCAGCAGCCCCTGGGACAGGGGGCGGGACACTGAAGCTTTCTTT. This translates into CASSPWDRGRDTEAFF.

The chain links TRBV7-2 to TRBJ2-1, with D uncertain. Trimming took 6 bases from V and 2 from J, leaving 17 bases between them. The V gene's germline CDR1 is SGHTA and CDR2 FQGNSA. This CDR3 region has 16 residues. The CDR3 loop reads CASRKQIGGPYNEQFF. The CDR3 DNA is TGTGCCAGCAGGAAGCAGATAGGTGGGCCCTACAATGAGCAGTTCTTC. The full variable domain, its missing parts supplied by reference TRBV7-2 and TRBJ2-1, is GAGVSQSPSNKVTEKGKDVELRCDPISGHTALYWYRQSLGQGLEFLIYFQGNSAPDKSGLPSDRFSAERTGGSVSTLTIQRTQQEDSAVYLCASRKQIGGPYNEQFFGPGTRLTVL.